The 4 T cell receptor beta chains presented below share a single source sample, sequenced in a study of early T cells in non-severe SARS-CoV-2 infection (dated by TCRdb to the early 2020s). Library generation was performed with 5' RACE. Sequencing took place on a NextSeq 500. In-frame beta chains were kept once TCRdb had trimmed the public reads at Q25 with fastp and called clones with MiXCR. Duplicate CDR3 protein sequences are folded into a single record with the most common DNA and genes. Recorded for this sample are approximately 46,000 distinct CDR3 sequences; approximately 9.4% of them occurred a single time. The ten most abundant clones make up about 16% of the sample. Sequenced sample: whole blood. The source is an adult who was a healthcare worker with PCR-confirmed SARS-CoV-2 infection or an uninfected control (not recorded which).

At least ten counts were recorded for this clonotype. The chain carries TRBV7-9 and TRBJ1-4; D may be TRBD1 (6 bases). The CDR3 totals 15 residues. The germline V and J ends were trimmed by 4 bases and 6 bases, with 15 bases remaining between them. Germline loops: CDR1 SEHNR, CDR2 FQNEAQ (reference sequence). This chain's CDR3 is CASSSRGQTDEKLFF. For the CDR3, the DNA is TGTGCCAGCAGCTCCCGAGGACAGACTGATGAAAAACTGTTTTTT. Full variable domain (remainder filled in from reference TRBV7-9 and TRBJ1-4): DTGVSQNPRHKITKRGQNVTFRCDPISEHNRLYWYRQTLGQGPEFLTYFQNEAQLEKSRLLSDRFSAERPKGSFSTLEIQRTEQGDSAMYLCASSSRGQTDEKLFFGSGTQLSVL.

This clonotype showed up many times. CDR3 in DNA: TGCGCCAGCAGCTTGGAGGGCTGGTCGAGAGAGAAGGGGACGCAGTATTTT. This gives the protein CASSLEGWSREKGTQYF. This chain uses TRBV5-1 with TRBJ2-3; tentative D call: TRBD1 (5 bases). V gave up 0 bases and J gave up 9 bases, with 23 bases separating them. There are 17 residues in the CDR3. Germline CDR1 and CDR2: SGHRS and YFSETQ.

This clonotype was counted at least ten times. The chain joins TRBV12-3 or TRBV12-4 to TRBJ1-5; D perhaps matches TRBD1 (5 bases). The CDR3 covers 14 residues. V was cut by 8 bases and J by 2 bases, with 13 bases left in between. Here the CDR3 DNA reads TGTGCCAGCGTCCCGGGGCTGGGCAATCAGCCCCAGCATTTT. Its protein is CASVPGLGNQPQHF.

This clonotype appeared a few times. The V and J genes are TRBV6-5 and TRBJ2-5, with D unclear. The CDR3 is 15 amino acids. Germline lookup yields CDR1 MNHEY and CDR2 SVGAGI. Trimming took off 0 bases at V and 5 bases at J, with 13 bases between the two ends. CDR3 coding DNA: TGTGCCAGCAGTTACTCTGGGCCCGCTCTGGAGACCCAGTACTTC. This sequence encodes CASSYSGPALETQYF.